These 10 T cell receptor beta chains were all obtained from the same sample, sequenced in a study of cytomegalovirus exposure and HLA in healthy donors. The PCR had 60 Vbeta and 13 Jbeta primers. Sequenced by immunoSEQ multiplex PCR; TCRdb stores in-frame clones only, minus some. Of about 190,000 clones listed, around three quarters are singletons. Specimen: PBMCs. Every receptor here comes from a woman aged 18-29 years in good health and CMV-seronegative.

V usage is TRBV27 and J usage is TRBJ2-2; TRBD1 might be the D (6 bases). The germline V gene has CDR1 MNHEY and CDR2 SMNVEV (reference sequence). Trimming removed 5 bases from V and 3 bases from J, with 13 bases in between. The CDR3 runs 15 residues. For the CDR3, the DNA is TGTGCCAGCAGTAGTTTGGGACACCACACCGGGGAGCTGTTTTTT. Its protein is CASSSLGHHTGELFF.

This clone was seen only a few times. The rearrangement joins TRBV5-1 to TRBJ2-2; D gene unclear. Per germline, CDR1 SGHRS and CDR2 YFSETQ. V lost 7 bases, J lost 1 base, and 2 bases lay in between. The CDR3 sequence is 11 residues long. The CDR3 is CASQNTGELFF. As DNA, the CDR3 is TGCGCCAGCCAGAACACCGGGGAGCTGTTTTTT.

This clone was counted only a few times. The CDR3 loop reads CASSWTGDEKLFF. CDR3 sequence (DNA): TGTGCCAGCAGTTGGACAGGGGATGAAAAACTGTTTTTT. This chain joins TRBV6-6 and TRBJ1-4, with 9 bases that match TRBD1. Germline V gives CDR1 MNHNY, CDR2 SVGAGI (reference sequence). The CDR3 is made up of 13 amino acids. V was pared by 4 bases and J by 6 bases, with 0 bases of the junction left unmatched.

The V call is TRBV11-3, the J call TRBJ1-1; a possible D gene is TRBD1 (5 bases). Trimming shortened V by 4 bases and J by 7 bases, and 10 bases separated the two germline ends. The CDR3 covers 12 residues. Germline values: CDR1 SGHNT, CDR2 YENEEA. The CDR3 coding sequence is TGTGCCAGCAGCTCCAGGGTAAATGAAGCTTTCTTT. Translation: CASSSRVNEAFF.

The rearrangement uses TRBV7-8 and TRBJ1-6; 9 nucleotides agree with TRBD1. Germline CDR1 and CDR2: SGHVS and FQNEAQ. V dropped 5 bases and J dropped 10; count of bases not matched to a gene: 9. This CDR3 is built from 15 residues. CDR3 DNA: TGTGCCAGCAGCCCTACGACAGGGGGGCACTCACCCCTCCACTTT. Encoded protein: CASSPTTGGHSPLHF.

The chain has TRBV6-5 and TRBJ1-2; D might be TRBD1 (5 bases). In germline, CDR1 is MNHEY, CDR2 SVGAGI. V lost 6 bases to trimming and J lost 2 bases, with 16 bases between them. The CDR3 is 15 residues long. CDR3: CASSPRGMMNYGYTF. The DNA of the CDR3 is TGTGCCAGCAGCCCCCGGGGGATGATGAACTATGGCTACACCTTC.

This sequence joins TRBV5-1 and TRBJ1-6; 7 bases match TRBD1. The CDR3 runs to 14 residues. The V gene end was trimmed by 4 bases and the J gene end by 7 bases; junction bases not matched to a gene: 5. The germline V gene has CDR1 SGHRS and CDR2 YFSETQ. CDR3 coding DNA: TGCGCCAGCAGCCCCGGACAGGAGAATTCACCCCTCCACTTT. Its translation: CASSPGQENSPLHF.

V usage is TRBV11-2 and J usage is TRBJ1-2; D is uncertain. The CDR3 runs 12 residues. Germline assignment: CDR1 SGHAT and CDR2 FQNNGV. V was trimmed by 5 bases and J by 4 bases, leaving 8 bases between them. CDR3 protein: CASSQAPYGYTF. In DNA form, the CDR3 reads TGTGCCAGCAGCCAGGCCCCCTATGGCTACACCTTC.

This rearrangement joins TRBV5-1 to TRBJ2-3; weak D call: TRBD2 (6 bases). The CDR3 length is 15 residues. Trimming took 4 bases from V and 5 from J, leaving 17 bases between them. In germline, CDR1 is SGHRS, CDR2 YFSETQ. CDR3 coding DNA: TGCGCCAGCAGCCAGTCCCGGGACTCGCGAGATACGCAGTATTTT. Its translation is CASSQSRDSRDTQYF. The full variable domain, its missing parts supplied by reference TRBV5-1 and TRBJ2-3, is KAGVTQTPRYLIKTRGQQVTLSCSPISGHRSVSWYQQTPGQGLQFLFEYFSETQRNKGNFPGRFSGRQFSNSRSEMNVSTLELGDSALYLCASSQSRDSRDTQYFGPGTRLTVL.

The genes are TRBV9 and TRBJ2-1, with D possibly matching TRBD2 (6 bases). Per the germline V gene, CDR1 is SGDLS and CDR2 is YYNGEE. This CDR3 comprises 15 residues. Trimming removed 0 bases from V and 4 bases from J, with 11 bases in between. The CDR3 DNA reads TGTGCCAGCAGCGTAGATGGCGGGGCATACAATGAGCAGTTCTTC. Its translation is CASSVDGGAYNEQFF.